Listed here are 10 T cell receptor beta chains from one sample, sequenced in a study of cytomegalovirus exposure and HLA in healthy donors. Researchers ran the PCR with 60 Vbeta and 13 Jbeta primers. Profiled with immunoSEQ multiplex PCR; TCRdb holds only in-frame clones, not every one. This repertoire includes 190,000 or so clones. Sequencing was carried out using PBMCs. The receptors here all came from a boy younger than 18 in good health and CMV-seronegative.

The V and J genes are TRBV11-1 and TRBJ1-2, with 9 positions matching TRBD1. CDR3 length: 17 residues. Germline CDR1 SGHAT, CDR2 FQDESV (reference sequence). Unmatched junction bases numbered 11, after V lost 4 bases and J lost 2 bases. In DNA form, the CDR3 reads TGTGCCAGCAGCTCGCGCCTACAGGGGGCCGGAAACTATGGCTACACCTTC. It codes for CASSSRLQGAGNYGYTF.

The chain is built from TRBV19 and TRBJ1-2, with D perhaps TRBD1 (5 bases). There are 13 residues in the CDR3. Deletions cut 6 bases from V and 8 bases from J, with 16 bases between. The germline V gene encodes CDR1 LNHDA and CDR2 SQIVND (reference sequence). This CDR3 reads CASSTGQFTGYTF. The CDR3 DNA follows: TGTGCCAGTAGCACCGGACAATTCACCGGCTACACCTTC.

The rearrangement links TRBV19 to TRBJ2-2; possibly TRBD1 for D (6 bases). This CDR3 contains 14 residues. CDR1 is LNHDA and CDR2 is SQIVND in the germline V gene (reference sequence). The V end was cut by 5 bases, the J end by 6 bases, with 13 bases between. CDR3 loop: CASSHTDRSGELFF. CDR3 coding DNA: TGTGCCAGTAGTCATACGGACAGATCCGGGGAGCTGTTTTTT. Filled out from reference TRBV19 and TRBJ2-2, the complete variable domain reads DGGITQSPKYLFRKEGQNVTLSCEQNLNHDAMYWYRQDPGQGLRLIYYSQIVNDFQKGDIAEGYSVSREKKESFPLTVTSAQKNPTAFYLCASSHTDRSGELFFGEGSRLTVL.

CDR3 bases: TGCGCCAGCAAGACAGGGGGCGCCTACAATGAGCAGTTCTTC. Translated: CASKTGGAYNEQFF. The gene calls are TRBV5-1 and TRBJ2-1, with 10 nucleotides matching TRBD1. Germline-derived CDR1 and CDR2 are SGHRS and YFSETQ. The CDR3 runs 14 residues. V was pared by 6 bases and J by 2 bases, with 2 bases of the junction left unmatched. Variable domain in full (rest from reference TRBV5-1 and TRBJ2-1): KAGVTQTPRYLIKTRGQQVTLSCSPISGHRSVSWYQQTPGQGLQFLFEYFSETQRNKGNFPGRFSGRQFSNSRSEMNVSTLELGDSALYLCASKTGGAYNEQFFGPGTRLTVL.

The chain employs TRBV5-1 and TRBJ2-7; 9 positions agree with TRBD1. Trimming cost V 2 bases and J 7 bases; bases outside gene matches: 7. The CDR3 covers 14 residues. From germline, CDR1 is SGHRS and CDR2 YFSETQ. CDR3 nucleotide sequence: TGCGCCAGCAGCTTACAGGGGGCTTCGGGTGAGCAGTACTTC. This codes for CASSLQGASGEQYF.

This chain uses TRBV18 with TRBJ1-1; TRBD1 agrees at 10 bases. V lost 5 bases and J lost 3; bases outside the gene matches: 6. Germline CDR1 and CDR2: KGHSH and LQKENI. This CDR3 region has 15 residues. The CDR3 nucleotides read TGTGCCAGCTCAGAGGGACAGGGGTTAGACACTGAAGCTTTCTTT. Translated: CASSEGQGLDTEAFF. Full variable domain (outside the CDR3, taken from reference TRBV18 and TRBJ1-1): NAGVMQNPRHLVRRRGQEARLRCSPMKGHSHVYWYRQLPEEGLKFMVYLQKENIIDESGMPKERFSAEFPKEGPSILRIQQVVRGDSAAYFCASSEGQGLDTEAFFGQGTRLTVV.

This chain connects TRBV7-8 to TRBJ2-1, with 7 bases aligning to TRBD1. Per germline, CDR1 SGHVS and CDR2 FQNEAQ. This CDR3 region has 13 residues. V lost 2 bases and J lost 7; bases outside the gene matches: 2. Here the CDR3 DNA reads TGTGCCAGCAGCTTACGGGGACAGAATGAGCAGTTCTTC. Translating gives CASSLRGQNEQFF.

This rearrangement joins TRBV14 to TRBJ2-7; D might be TRBD1 (6 bases). The CDR3 totals 16 residues. Germline V gives CDR1 SGHDN, CDR2 FVKESK. Trimming cost V 2 bases and J 0 bases, with 14 bases left between them. This CDR3 is CASSQYPGTSSYEQYF. Here the CDR3 DNA reads TGTGCCAGCAGCCAATATCCGGGGACAAGCTCCTACGAGCAGTACTTC.

V usage is TRBV28 and J usage is TRBJ2-5; 8 bases map to TRBD1. The V gene's germline CDR1 is MDHEN and CDR2 SYDVKM. The CDR3 extends over 15 amino acids. V dropped 4 bases and J dropped 5; count of bases not matched to a gene: 9. This CDR3 reads CASSSRTGQRETQYF. The CDR3 DNA reads TGTGCCAGCAGTTCCCGGACAGGGCAACGGGAGACCCAGTACTTC.

This chain connects TRBV5-6 to TRBJ1-5; possible D gene TRBD1, 5 bases. Looked up from germline, CDR1 is SGHDT and CDR2 is YYEEEE. The V end lost 1 base, the J end lost 6 bases, and 8 bases lay between the germline ends. The CDR3 consists of 13 residues. The CDR3 DNA sequence: TGTGCCAGCAGCTTGCAGGGTATTCAGCCCCAGCATTTT. Translation gives CASSLQGIQPQHF.